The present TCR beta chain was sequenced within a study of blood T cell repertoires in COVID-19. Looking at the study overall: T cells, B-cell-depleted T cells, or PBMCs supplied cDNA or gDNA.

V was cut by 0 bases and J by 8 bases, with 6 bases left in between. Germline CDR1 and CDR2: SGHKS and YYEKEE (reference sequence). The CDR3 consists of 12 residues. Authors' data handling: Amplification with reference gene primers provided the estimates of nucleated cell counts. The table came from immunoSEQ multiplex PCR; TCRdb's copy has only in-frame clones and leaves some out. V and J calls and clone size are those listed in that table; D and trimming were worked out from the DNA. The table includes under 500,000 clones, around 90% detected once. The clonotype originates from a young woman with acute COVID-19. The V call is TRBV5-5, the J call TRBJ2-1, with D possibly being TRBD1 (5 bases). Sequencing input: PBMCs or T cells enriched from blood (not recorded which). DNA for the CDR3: TGTGCCAGCAGCTTGGAAGGGGATGAGCAGTTCTTC. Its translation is CASSLEGDEQFF.